Shown below are 26 T cell receptor beta chains from a single sample sequenced in a study of cytomegalovirus exposure and HLA in healthy donors. 13 Jbeta primers and 60 Vbeta primers were used for the PCR. Only in-frame clones appear in the TCRdb table, and some are missing; sequencing was by immunoSEQ multiplex PCR. Counted here are 74,000 or so clones, roughly 80% occurring once; the ten biggest clones make up roughly 22%. Sequencing was performed on PBMCs. All receptors derive from a woman aged 40-49 years in good health and CMV-seropositive.

The J gene is TRBJ2-6, the V gene TRBV5-1, with TRBD1 identical over 12 bases. The junction had 7 bases not matched to a gene; V was cut back by 1 base and J by 2 bases. This CDR3 comprises 19 residues. Germline CDR1 and CDR2: SGHRS and YFSETQ. CDR3 bases: TGCGCCAGCAGCTTGTATGGCGGGACAGGGGGCGCTGGGGCCAACGTCCTGACTTTC. Protein: CASSLYGGTGGAGANVLTF.

Concerning this clone itself: The sample holds other DNA sequences that translate to the same CDR3. The chain recombines TRBV6-5 with TRBJ1-4; D remains ambiguous. CDR3 length: 13 residues. Germline V gene sequence: CDR1 MNHEY, CDR2 SVGAGI. V shed 2 bases and J shed 7 bases, with 8 bases lying between them. This CDR3 reads CASSYSAGEKLFF. CDR3 bases: TGTGCCAGCAGTTACAGCGCTGGTGAAAAACTGTTTTTT.

The rearrangement uses TRBV5-1 and TRBJ1-2; 8 bases are shared with TRBD1. This CDR3 spans 15 amino acids. Trimming at V came to 4 bases and at J to 4 bases, leaving 9 bases not matched to a gene. Germline assignment: CDR1 SGHRS and CDR2 YFSETQ. The CDR3 nucleotides read TGCGCCAGCAGCGTAGATTACAGGGGGTCCTATGGCTACACCTTC. This codes for CASSVDYRGSYGYTF.

The rearrangement joins TRBV29-1 to TRBJ2-7, with D possibly matching TRBD1 (5 bases). This CDR3 spans 12 amino acids. V shed 3 bases and J shed 12 bases, with 18 bases lying between them. The V gene's germline CDR1 is SQVTM and CDR2 ANQGSEA. The CDR3 DNA reads TGCAGCGTTGAGGACACCCCAGGGTTTCTGTACTTC. It specifies CSVEDTPGFLYF.

This clone was counted between two and nine times. This sequence joins TRBV2 and TRBJ2-7; TRBD1 agrees at 8 bases. This CDR3 comprises 13 residues. The trim removed 7 bases at V and 1 base at J, leaving 3 bases unmatched. CDR1 is SNHLY, CDR2 FYNNEI, per germline. CDR3 coding DNA: TGTGCCAGCAATGGACAGGGTTCCTACGAGCAGTACTTC. Translation: CASNGQGSYEQYF.

J is TRBJ2-3 and V is TRBV29-1; D may be TRBD1 (7 bases). Germline CDR1 reads SQVTM; CDR2 reads ANQGSEA. This CDR3 has 14 residues. Trimming removed 6 bases at V and 6 bases at J, with 19 bases between. The CDR3: CSVGNRGGGDTQYF. DNA of the CDR3: TGCAGCGTGGGAAACAGGGGAGGAGGGGATACGCAGTATTTT.

CDR3 sequence: CASSVDLDYEQYF. Here the CDR3 DNA reads TGTGCCAGCAGCGTGGACCTAGACTACGAGCAGTACTTC. V usage is TRBV5-4 and J usage is TRBJ2-7; D gene ambiguous. This CDR3 is 13 amino acids long. Germline V gene data show CDR1 as SGHNT and CDR2 as YYREEE (reference sequence). Deletions cut 4 bases from V and 3 bases from J, with 11 bases between.

The genes are TRBV5-1 and TRBJ2-1; tentative D call: TRBD2 (6 bases). Germline V gene lookup returns CDR1 SGHRS and CDR2 YFSETQ. This CDR3 is built from 17 residues. V lost 3 bases and J lost 9, with 25 bases in between. In DNA form, the CDR3 reads TGCGCCAGCAGCTCGACCTCTGGAGGAGGGGCGCGTGGTGAGCAGTTCTTC. Translating it yields CASSSTSGGGARGEQFF.

This chain joins TRBV10-3 and TRBJ1-1, with 7 bases lining up with TRBD1. The junction had 6 bases not matched to a gene; V was cut back by 10 bases and J by 1 base. Germline CDR1 reads ENHRY; CDR2 reads SYGVKD. The CDR3 has 13 residues. The CDR3 loop is CAKQGQTNTEAFF. CDR3 DNA: TGTGCCAAACAGGGACAGACGAACACTGAAGCTTTCTTT.

The chain recombines TRBV30 with TRBJ1-5; 10 nucleotides match TRBD1. Germline CDR1 and CDR2: GTSNPN and SVGIG (reference sequence). J gave up 3 bases and V 3 bases, and 5 bases lay outside the gene matches. The CDR3 has 15 amino acids. This CDR3 is CAWRGTGAVNQPQHF. The CDR3 nucleotides read TGTGCCTGGAGGGGGACAGGGGCCGTCAATCAGCCCCAGCATTTT.

This sequence joins TRBV6-6 and TRBJ1-2; TRBD1 matches at 9 bases. Germline assignment: CDR1 MNHNY and CDR2 SVGAGI (reference sequence). CDR3 size: 16 residues. V was clipped by 4 bases and J by 0 bases; unmatched bases: 6. The CDR3 loop is CASSSSGTGSNYGYTF. The CDR3 nucleotides read TGTGCCAGCAGTTCCTCCGGGACAGGGTCTAACTATGGCTACACCTTC.

The rearrangement uses TRBV5-1 and TRBJ2-5; the match to TRBD2 covers 14 bases. Germline V gene sequence: CDR1 SGHRS, CDR2 YFSETQ. V dropped 4 bases and J dropped 9; count of bases not matched to a gene: 8. The CDR3 is made up of 15 amino acids. CDR3 protein: CASSIVETSGGAQYF. As DNA, the CDR3 is TGCGCCAGCAGCATCGTGGAGACTAGCGGGGGGGCCCAGTACTTC. Variable domain in full (rest from reference TRBV5-1 and TRBJ2-5): KAGVTQTPRYLIKTRGQQVTLSCSPISGHRSVSWYQQTPGQGLQFLFEYFSETQRNKGNFPGRFSGRQFSNSRSEMNVSTLELGDSALYLCASSIVETSGGAQYFGPGTRLLVL.

The chain carries TRBV6-5 and TRBJ2-1, with D maybe TRBD2 (6 bases). V was shortened by 6 bases and J by 7 bases, with 16 bases between the two germline ends. CDR1 is MNHEY, CDR2 SVGAGI, per germline. The CDR3 is 14 amino acids. The CDR3 sequence is CASRIGEEENEQFF. The CDR3 bases are TGTGCCAGCAGGATAGGGGAGGAGGAAAATGAGCAGTTCTTC.

V gene TRBV6-1 combines with J gene TRBJ2-7; D unclear. Trimming pared 5 bases from V and 3 bases from J, leaving 11 bases between. The germline gives CDR1 MNHNS, CDR2 SASEGT. The CDR3 extends over 13 amino acids. The CDR3 spells CASSLESFYEQYF. In nucleotides, the CDR3 is TGTGCCAGCAGTCTCGAGAGCTTCTACGAGCAGTACTTC.

The chain carries TRBV5-1 and TRBJ2-5, with 10 bases that match TRBD1. CDR3 length equals 17 residues. Germline CDR1 is SGHRS and CDR2 is YFSETQ. Trimming at V came to 4 bases and at J to 5 bases, leaving 14 bases not matched to a gene. The CDR3 sequence: CASSEFWDRGGRETQYF. CDR3 nucleotides: TGCGCCAGCAGCGAATTCTGGGACAGGGGAGGACGGGAGACCCAGTACTTC.

The chain combines TRBV5-1 with TRBJ2-1; 8 nucleotides agree with TRBD2. The CDR3 is 13 residues long. The germline V gene encodes CDR1 SGHRS and CDR2 YFSETQ. The trim removed 3 bases at V and 7 bases at J, leaving 3 bases unmatched. CDR3 nucleotides: TGCGCCAGCAGCTCGGGAGGGGGAAATGAGCAGTTCTTC. Protein product: CASSSGGGNEQFF.

This chain uses TRBV6-5 with TRBJ1-1, with 10 bases identical to TRBD1. This CDR3 spans 14 amino acids. Germline CDR1 and CDR2: MNHEY and SVGAGI. V was clipped by 6 bases and J by 11 bases; unmatched bases: 12. Here the CDR3 reads CASSRKTGGGNAFF. DNA of the CDR3: TGTGCCAGCAGCCGGAAGACAGGGGGCGGAAACGCTTTCTTT.

This clone came up once. Written as DNA, the CDR3 is TGTGCCAGCAGTGGGGGTGGGGGGACTAAAGAGACCCAGTACTTC. It encodes CASSGGGGTKETQYF. The V and J genes are TRBV2 and TRBJ2-5; TRBD2 agrees at 7 bases. After removal of 4 bases from V and 3 bases from J, the junction contained 8 bases not matched to a gene. The V gene's germline CDR1 is SNHLY and CDR2 FYNNEI. The CDR3 contains 15 residues.

This sequence joins TRBV5-1 and TRBJ2-5, with 9 bases identical to TRBD2. CDR3 size: 15 residues. V trimming: 0 bases; J trimming: 1 base; junction bases outside the gene matches: 1. Per the germline V gene, CDR1 is SGHRS and CDR2 is YFSETQ. DNA for the CDR3: TGCGCCAGCAGCTTGGGCGGGGGGGCCCAAGAGACCCAGTACTTC. Translating gives CASSLGGGAQETQYF.

This clone was observed a few times. This chain links TRBV30 with TRBJ1-6; D is ambiguous. The CDR3 is made up of 14 amino acids. CDR1 is GTSNPN and CDR2 is SVGIG in the germline V gene (reference sequence). Trimming took 0 bases from V and 8 from J, leaving 11 bases between them. The CDR3 DNA follows: TGTGCCTGGAGTGTAGAAACTTCCCATTCACCCCTCCACTTT. Translating gives CAWSVETSHSPLHF.

The V call is TRBV11-2, the J call TRBJ2-5, with 11 bases that match TRBD1. The V gene end was trimmed by 5 bases and the J gene end by 4 bases; junction bases not matched to a gene: 6. The CDR3 loop spans 15 amino acids. Looked up from germline, CDR1 is SGHAT and CDR2 is FQNNGV. The CDR3, as DNA: TGTGCCAGCAGCGCGTGGACAGGGGGCACAGAGACCCAGTACTTC. It is translated as CASSAWTGGTETQYF.

The rearrangement joins TRBV27 to TRBJ2-5, with 9 bases fitting TRBD2. The V segment lost 2 bases and the J segment 1 base; nucleotides outside the gene matches: 2. The germline CDR1 and CDR2 sequences are MNHEY and SMNVEV (reference sequence). This CDR3 is built from 15 residues. The CDR3 DNA is TGTGCCAGCAGTTTAAGCGGGGGGATCCAAGAGACCCAGTACTTC. Translation: CASSLSGGIQETQYF.

The chain joins TRBV9 to TRBJ1-2; D gene uncertain. V was trimmed by 3 bases and J by 2 bases, leaving 14 bases between them. Germline V gene lookup returns CDR1 SGDLS and CDR2 YYNGEE. The CDR3 covers 15 residues. The CDR3: CASSANPGTNYGYTF. As DNA, the CDR3 is TGTGCCAGCAGCGCTAACCCGGGAACCAACTATGGCTACACCTTC. The full variable domain, completed using reference TRBV9 and TRBJ1-2, is DSGVTQTPKHLITATGQRVTLRCSPRSGDLSVYWYQQSLDQGLQFLIQYYNGEERAKGNILERFSAQQFPDLHSELNLSSLELGDSALYFCASSANPGTNYGYTFGSGTRLTVV.

The chain recombines TRBV7-3 with TRBJ1-6; 7 positions match TRBD1. Trimming cost V 5 bases and J 8 bases; bases outside gene matches: 6. The CDR3 sequence is 14 residues long. CDR1 is SGHTA and CDR2 is FQGTGA in the germline V gene. The CDR3 bases are TGTGCCAGCAGCCTAGGACAGGAGGATTCACCCCTCCACTTT. Translation gives CASSLGQEDSPLHF.

This chain joins TRBV9 and TRBJ2-3; D gene unclear. This CDR3 has 14 residues. CDR1 is SGDLS and CDR2 is YYNGEE in the germline V gene. Trimming left V 3 bases short and J 0 bases short, with 8 bases between. DNA for the CDR3: TGTGCCAGCAGCGCAAAAATTAGCACAGATACGCAGTATTTT. Residues: CASSAKISTDTQYF.

This rearrangement joins TRBV12-2 to TRBJ2-2; TRBD2 reflects the table's D call only, with no check against the DNA. TRBV12-2 is assigned pseudogene status. This CDR3 spans 16 amino acids. The CDR3 here is CASRPAPSGITGELFF. CDR3 DNA sequence: TGTGCAAGTCGCCCCGCCCCTAGCGGAATCACCGGGGAGCTGTTTTTT.